The rows below give T cell receptor beta chains drawn from one sample of a study of cytomegalovirus exposure and HLA in healthy donors. Only in-frame clones appear in the TCRdb table, and some are missing; sequencing was by immunoSEQ multiplex PCR. Across 55,000 or so clones, the top ten clones capture 9% to 15% of the sample. The sequencing input was PBMCs. The receptor set was obtained from a woman aged 25 to 39 in good health and CMV-seropositive. The CDR3 runs from the conserved cysteine through the conserved F or W. A D gene is named only where the DNA matches it firmly.

j_call	d_call	v_call	cdr3_aa	cdr3_nt
TRBJ2-3	TRBD2	TRBV11-2	CASSSFSGGETDTQYF	TGTGCCAGCAGCTCCTTCAGCGGGGGGGAAACAGATACGCAGTATTTT
TRBJ1-1	-	TRBV2	CASSEGVTEAFF	TGTGCCAGCAGTGAGGGAGTCACTGAAGCTTTCTTT
TRBJ1-2	-	TRBV11-2	CASSLGQENYGYTF	TGTGCCAGCAGCTTAGGACAGGAGAACTATGGCTACACCTTC
TRBJ1-1	-	TRBV6-5	CASSYGPGPTEDFF	TGTGCCAGCAGTTACGGTCCAGGGCCAACTGAAGATTTCTTT
TRBJ1-2	TRBD1	TRBV5-6	CASSPGTGYYGYTF	TGTGCCAGCAGCCCCGGGACAGGGTACTATGGCTACACCTTC
TRBJ1-2	TRBD1	TRBV6-5	CASSIGQGPSFGYTF	TGTGCCAGCAGTATCGGACAGGGGCCTAGTTTTGGCTACACCTTC
TRBJ1-3	-	TRBV7-9	CATHAVNTIYF	TGTGCCACTCACGCGGTAAACACCATATATTTT
TRBJ2-1	-	TRBV9	CASSVASQGNEQFF	TGTGCCAGCAGCGTAGCTTCACAGGGAAATGAGCAGTTCTTC
TRBJ2-7	-	TRBV7-8	CASSSRKYEQYF	TGTGCCAGCAGCTCTAGGAAGTACGAGCAGTACTTC
TRBJ1-1	TRBD1	TRBV11-3	CASSLDLIGRGSIEAFF	TGTGCCAGCAGCTTAGATCTAATCGGCAGGGGGTCTATTGAAGCTTTCTTT
TRBJ1-1	-	TRBV5-1	CASSSDTEAFF	TGCGCCAGCAGCTCGGACACTGAAGCTTTCTTT
TRBJ2-5	TRBD1	TRBV19	CASSIQGAQETQYF	TGTGCCAGTAGTATACAGGGGGCACAAGAGACCCAGTACTTC
TRBJ2-7	-	TRBV6-1	CASTTVRQAFYEQYF	TGTGCCAGCACCACGGTGCGACAAGCTTTCTACGAGCAGTACTTC
TRBJ1-2	-	TRBV9	CASALNYGYTF	TGTGCCAGCGCCCTAAACTATGGCTACACCTTC
TRBJ2-7	-	TRBV6-5	CASSSYQQGSREQYF	TGTGCCAGCAGTTCGTATCAACAGGGTTCCCGCGAGCAGTACTTC
TRBJ1-2	-	TRBV4-1	CASSSRRTGHYTF	TGCGCCAGCAGTTCCAGAAGAACAGGGCACTACACCTTC
TRBJ2-7	TRBD1	TRBV29-1	CSVALFGQGAYEQYF	TGCAGCGTCGCCCTATTCGGACAGGGCGCCTACGAGCAGTACTTC
TRBJ1-1	TRBD1	TRBV9	CASSVGPGDRVNTEAFF	TGTGCCAGCAGCGTAGGCCCCGGGGACAGGGTGAACACTGAAGCTTTCTTT
TRBJ1-1	-	TRBV5-1	CASSEQVGATEAFF	TGCGCCAGCAGCGAACAGGTGGGCGCCACTGAAGCTTTCTTT
TRBJ2-2	-	TRBV6-6	CASSYPQRELFF	TGTGCCAGCAGTTACCCCCAGAGGGAGCTGTTTTTT
TRBJ2-7	TRBD2	TRBV2	CASSALAGGPYEQYF	TGTGCCAGCAGTGCGCTAGCGGGGGGGCCCTACGAGCAGTACTTC
TRBJ1-2	TRBD1	TRBV10-3	CAINPDRGDGYTF	TGTGCCATCAACCCGGACAGGGGGGATGGCTACACCTTC
TRBJ2-7	TRBD1	TRBV27	CASSFLGQGSYEQYF	TGTGCCAGCAGTTTTCTGGGACAGGGATCCTACGAGCAGTACTTC
TRBJ1-1	-	TRBV7-2	CASSPDRRTEAFF	TGTGCCAGCAGCCCAGATCGCCGGACAGAAGCTTTCTTT
TRBJ1-2	TRBD1	TRBV7-2	CASSSQPGQVNYGYTF	TGTGCCAGCAGCTCACAACCGGGACAGGTGAACTATGGCTACACCTTC
TRBJ2-3	TRBD2	TRBV2	CASRTSGGTDTQYF	TGTGCCAGCAGAACTAGCGGGGGGACAGATACGCAGTATTTT
TRBJ2-5	-	TRBV25-1	CASSAQKARGTQYF	TGTGCCAGCAGTGCCCAAAAGGCCAGGGGAACCCAGTACTTC
TRBJ2-2	TRBD2	TRBV5-1	CASSLEGLAGVPGELFF	TGCGCCAGCAGCTTGGAAGGACTAGCGGGGGTACCCGGGGAGCTGTTTTTT
TRBJ1-2	-	TRBV19	CASSYRSNYGYTF	TGTGCCAGTAGTTACCGGTCTAACTATGGCTACACCTTC
TRBJ2-7	-	TRBV19	CASSMGLVTYEQYF	TGTGCCAGTAGTATGGGGCTAGTCACCTACGAGCAGTACTTC